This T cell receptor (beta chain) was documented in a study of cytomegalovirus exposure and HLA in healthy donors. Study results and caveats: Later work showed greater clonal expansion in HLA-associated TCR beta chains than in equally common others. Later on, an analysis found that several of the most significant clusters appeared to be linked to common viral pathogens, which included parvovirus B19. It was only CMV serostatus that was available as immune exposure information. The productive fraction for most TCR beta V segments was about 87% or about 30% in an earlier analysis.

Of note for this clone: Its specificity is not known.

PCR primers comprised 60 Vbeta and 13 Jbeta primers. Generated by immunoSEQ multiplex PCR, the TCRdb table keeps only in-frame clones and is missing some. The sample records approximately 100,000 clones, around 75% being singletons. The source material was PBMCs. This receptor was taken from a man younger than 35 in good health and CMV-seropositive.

The CDR3 reads CAWSVLSENQPQHF. CDR3 DNA: TGTGCCTGGAGTGTCCTCTCAGAAAATCAGCCCCAGCATTTT. This chain connects TRBV30 to TRBJ1-5, with D hard to call. The V end was cut by 0 bases, the J end by 4 bases, with 10 bases between. The germline V gene encodes CDR1 GTSNPN and CDR2 SVGIG (reference sequence). The CDR3 totals 14 residues.